Listed below are T cell receptor beta chains from one sample, sequenced in a study of shared clonotypes between healthy human individuals. This table comes from immunoSEQ multiplex PCR, and its TCRdb copy is limited to in-frame clones, with some not included. The data contain more than 1 million clones, 78% of them seen just once; the ten biggest clones take up more than 0.45%. The sample consisted of memory CD4+ T cells from PBMCs. The receptor set was obtained from a man between 18 and 29 years old in good health. Some clones in this sample may be carry-over from other donors' samples. CDR3s include the opening cysteine and the closing phenylalanine or tryptophan. The order of the fields is D gene, V gene, J gene, CDR3 length, clone size, CDR3 protein, CDR3 DNA. A D gene is named only where the DNA matches it firmly. Some rows mark clone size as missing; the rest say once, few, many or name a class of expanded clone.

>.|TRBV5-1|TRBJ1-4|13|.
CASSFDKNEKLFF
TGCGCCAGCAGCTTTGACAAGAATGAAAAACTGTTTTTT
>.|TRBV4-3|TRBJ1-2|15|.
CASSQARGSSLGYTF
TGCGCCAGCAGCCAGGCTCGGGGGTCTTCTCTAGGCTACACCTTC
>.|TRBV2|TRBJ2-7|14|.
CASSPQPISYEQYF
TGTGCCAGCAGTCCCCAACCGATTAGCTACGAGCAGTACTTC
>.|TRBV7-2|TRBJ1-1|15|few
CASSPPTGRSTEAFF
TGTGCCAGCAGCCCACCCACGGGGAGGAGCACTGAAGCTTTCTTT
>TRBD2|TRBV27|TRBJ2-7|14|.
CASSRAGRPGEQYF
TGTGCCAGCAGTAGAGCGGGACGGCCGGGTGAGCAGTACTTC
>.|TRBV4-2|TRBJ2-7|17|.
CASSQESFRASTYEQYF
TGTGCCAGCAGCCAAGAGAGCTTTCGGGCGTCTACCTACGAGCAGTACTTC
>.|TRBV5-1|TRBJ2-7|13|once
CASSQGTSYEQYF
TGCGCCAGCAGTCAGGGGACCTCCTACGAGCAGTACTTC
>TRBD1|TRBV5-4|TRBJ1-4|17|.
CASSPWTGDATNEKLFF
TGTGCCAGCAGCCCGTGGACAGGGGATGCAACTAATGAAAAACTGTTTTTT
>TRBD2|TRBV5-4|TRBJ2-1|15|once
CASSVSSGRAGEQFF
TGTGCCAGCAGCGTCTCTAGCGGGAGGGCCGGTGAGCAGTTCTTC
>TRBD2|TRBV7-8|TRBJ2-7|18|.
CASSSKTIAGGISHEQYF
TGTGCCAGCAGCTCAAAAACCATAGCGGGAGGAATATCTCACGAGCAGTACTTC
>.|TRBV21-1|TRBJ1-5|13|.
CASSKAPGQPQHF
TGTGCCAGCAGCAAAGCGCCGGGCCAGCCCCAGCATTTT
>.|TRBV29-1|TRBJ1-1|13|.
CSVRRVGGTEAFF
TGCAGCGTTAGGAGGGTCGGTGGCACTGAAGCTTTCTTT
>.|TRBV9|TRBJ1-4|15|.
CASSVTQGRNEKLFF
TGTGCCAGCAGCGTAACCCAGGGCAGAAATGAAAAACTGTTTTTT
>.|TRBV6-5|TRBJ2-5|15|.
CASSYGPGRQETQYF
TGTGCCAGCAGTTACGGGCCCGGGCGCCAAGAGACCCAGTACTTC
>.|TRBV7-9|TRBJ2-5|16|.
CASSLGDNRFQETQYF
TGTGCCAGCAGCTTAGGGGACAATAGATTTCAAGAGACCCAGTACTTC
>TRBD1|TRBV6-4|TRBJ2-7|16|.
CASSTRQGDPFYEQYF
TGTGCCAGCAGCACGAGACAGGGTGATCCCTTCTACGAGCAGTACTTC
>.|TRBV19|TRBJ1-5|15|.
CASRVQDRANQPQHF
TGTGCCAGTAGGGTCCAGGACAGAGCCAATCAGCCCCAGCATTTT
>.|TRBV19|TRBJ1-4|15|.
CASRTWTATNEKLFF
TGTGCCAGTCGAACTTGGACAGCAACTAATGAAAAACTGTTTTTT
>TRBD2|TRBV4-2|TRBJ2-1|15|.
CASSQEAPGLGREFF
TGTGCCAGCAGCCAAGAAGCCCCAGGACTAGGAAGGGAGTTCTTC
>.|TRBV18|TRBJ2-3|16|.
CASSLQSLEGLDTQYF
TGTGCCAGCTCACTGCAGAGTTTAGAGGGACTAGATACGCAGTATTTT
>.|TRBV10-1|TRBJ1-5|16|.
CVPGGIPTAAHPTQHF
TGCGTCCCGGGGGGCATACCAACAGCGGCCCACCCGACCCAGCATTTT
>TRBD2|TRBV5-4|TRBJ2-1|17|.
CANSQGGGPGLGNEQFF
TGTGCCAACTCACAAGGGGGAGGACCGGGACTAGGCAATGAGCAGTTCTTC
>TRBD2|TRBV7-3|TRBJ2-7|14|.
CASSNWREGYEQYF
TGTGCCAGCAGCAACTGGCGGGAGGGATACGAGCAGTACTTC
>.|TRBV7-2|TRBJ2-7|14|.
CASSQIGWSGEQYF
TGTGCCAGCAGCCAGATCGGGTGGTCGGGCGAGCAGTACTTC
>.|TRBV4-3|TRBJ1-2|15|.
CASSVGVADPYGYTF
TGCGCCAGCAGCGTCGGGGTCGCTGATCCTTACGGCTACACCTTC
>.|TRBV18|TRBJ2-3|14|.
CASSPSPNPDTQYF
TGTGCCAGCTCACCATCCCCTAACCCAGATACGCAGTATTTT
>.|TRBV5-1|TRBJ2-3|15|.
CASSTQGRVPDTQYF
TGCGCCAGCAGTACACAGGGCAGGGTCCCAGATACGCAGTATTTT
>.|TRBV14|TRBJ2-1|13|.
CASSQDLVGEVFF
TGTGCCAGCAGCCAAGATCTAGTGGGGGAAGTGTTCTTC
>.|TRBV30|TRBJ2-5|11|.
CALRGVETQYF
TGTGCCTTGCGAGGGGTAGAGACCCAGTACTTC
>.|TRBV5-1|TRBJ1-5|16|few
CASSLVGGFPNQPQHF
TGCGCCAGCAGCTTGGTCGGGGGATTTCCCAATCAGCCCCAGCATTTT
>.|TRBV5-4|TRBJ1-2|15|few
CASRPDRSANYGYTF
TGTGCCAGCCGTCCGGACCGTTCCGCTAACTATGGCTACACCTTC
>.|TRBV28|TRBJ1-2|12|.
CASSFQEYGYTF
TGTGCCAGCAGTTTTCAGGAATATGGCTACACCTTC
>TRBD2|TRBV10-2|TRBJ2-5|14|few
CASRSGGRRETQYF
TGCGCCAGCAGGAGCGGGGGGCGCCGGGAGACCCAGTACTTC
>TRBD2|TRBV28|TRBJ2-7|15|.
CASTPAGVDTYEQYF
TGTGCCAGCACCCCAGCGGGAGTGGATACCTACGAGCAGTACTTC
>.|TRBV28|TRBJ1-5|15|few
CASFPGDYSNQPQHF
TGTGCCAGCTTCCCAGGGGACTATAGCAATCAGCCCCAGCATTTT
>.|TRBV28|TRBJ2-6|17|few
CASTPHPRLSGANVLTF
TGTGCCAGCACCCCACACCCCCGACTCTCTGGGGCCAACGTCCTGACTTTC
>TRBD2|TRBV19|TRBJ2-1|14|.
CASKVGGRGDEQFF
TGTGCCAGTAAGGTGGGCGGGAGGGGGGATGAGCAGTTCTTC